This T cell receptor (beta chain) was sequenced in a study of blood T cells in healthy people across ages. Using a J-beta primer mix together with a sample-barcoded 5' primer, a second PCR was run for about 7 to 12 cycles. Through a template-switch adaptor with 12 random nucleotides, each cDNA molecule received a tag. TCRdb reprocessed the 5' RACE reads via MiXCR and lists one record per CDR3 protein. The data show under 1,100,000 distinct CDR3 sequences, less than 25% seen once. As regards this clonotype: Its target is unknown.

Overall study findings and caveats: No conclusive comparison of naive versus antigen-experienced cells was possible with unsorted PBMCs.

A further study also used this sample, focusing on T cells of mothers and their children.

This receptor was taken from a girl aged 2-9 years in good health. The sequenced sample was blood.

CDR3 nucleotide sequence: TGTGCCAGCAGTTACCTAGCGGGAGATGTCTACAATGAGCAGTTCTTC. It translates to CASSYLAGDVYNEQFF. V gene TRBV6-6 combines with J gene TRBJ2-1; 10 bases are a match to TRBD2. Trimming at V came to 2 bases and at J to 3 bases, leaving 4 bases not matched to a gene. This CDR3 contains 16 residues. Germline V gives CDR1 MNHNY, CDR2 SVGAGI (reference sequence).